A selection of T cell receptor beta chains follows, all from one sample in a study of identical twins. TCRdb used MiXCR to reprocess the 5' RACE reads, holding one entry per CDR3 protein. The table has a few hundred thousand distinct CDR3 sequences, 10% to 15% seen once. These data also formed part of another study, on yellow fever vaccine responses in identical twins.

Material for sequencing was memory (CD45RO+) T cells sorted from blood. Receptors originate from a young woman in good health. Each CDR3 is given with its conserved first and last residue.

CDR3aa | j_gene | v_gene
CSANRVVADTQYF | TRBJ2-3 | TRBV20-1
CASSPRREGSYEQYF | TRBJ2-7 | TRBV10-1
CASSPARGYTF | TRBJ1-2 | TRBV12-3/TRBV12-4
CASSTRTGYEQYF | TRBJ2-7 | TRBV5-6
CASSAPGLFGELFF | TRBJ2-2 | TRBV27
CASSTGLAGDETQYF | TRBJ2-5 | TRBV11-2
CAISLSGGSETQYF | TRBJ2-5 | TRBV10-3
CSARAGTGETQYF | TRBJ2-5 | TRBV20-1
CASSLAKSRGVLGYTF | TRBJ1-2 | TRBV7-2
CASSSGPGTVYNEQFF | TRBJ2-1 | TRBV7-2
CASSQDLAGRREQYF | TRBJ2-7 | TRBV3-1
CSATSLAGISEQFF | TRBJ2-1 | TRBV20-1
CASSPGTTSGEETQYF | TRBJ2-5 | TRBV11-2
CASAAGPKNNEQFF | TRBJ2-1 | TRBV6-2/TRBV6-3
CASSKGGQYYEQYF | TRBJ2-7 | TRBV6-1
CASSLQGLGTEAFF | TRBJ1-1 | TRBV6-1
CASSTRQGADTQYF | TRBJ2-3 | TRBV7-9
CTSSLGLSASLAKNIQYF | TRBJ2-4 | TRBV3-1
CASTPGTGVGEQYF | TRBJ2-7 | TRBV4-3
CASSPAQTNSPLHF | TRBJ1-6 | TRBV18
CASSYPEARTSRYEQYF | TRBJ2-7 | TRBV6-2/TRBV6-3
CAISENRIYEQYF | TRBJ2-7 | TRBV10-3
CASSPGLAGGAREQYF | TRBJ2-7 | TRBV5-1
CAISESEQGHPGYDQPQHF | TRBJ1-5 | TRBV10-3
CASSLFATSGANVLTF | TRBJ2-6 | TRBV7-9
CASSRDGNSNQPQHF | TRBJ1-5 | TRBV2
CASSGGQSNEKLFF | TRBJ1-4 | TRBV7-6
CAIRGVTSTDTQYF | TRBJ2-3 | TRBV10-3
CASSNSGNSDTQYF | TRBJ2-3 | TRBV28
CSVGVQLENEQYF | TRBJ2-7 | TRBV29-1
CASSPRDIVSKNIQYF | TRBJ2-4 | TRBV7-2
CASSSRDHGYTF | TRBJ1-2 | TRBV7-6
CAISDPGTANYGYTF | TRBJ1-2 | TRBV10-3
CASSSRTGSSPLHF | TRBJ1-6 | TRBV5-6
CASRPPGSSYEQYF | TRBJ2-7 | TRBV6-2/TRBV6-3
CASSLDNRRRDTQYF | TRBJ2-3 | TRBV7-2
CSARPTSGAFYNEQFF | TRBJ2-1 | TRBV20-1
CASSLVGGEQYF | TRBJ2-7 | TRBV5-1
CATREGTGSNEQFF | TRBJ2-1 | TRBV10-1
CASSGRGRGNTEAFF | TRBJ1-1 | TRBV13
CSAREAGQGINIQYF | TRBJ2-4 | TRBV20-1
CASSLGPFLLREQYF | TRBJ2-7 | TRBV7-6
CASISKIKTGTRRFNEQFF | TRBJ2-1 | TRBV19
CSGKTSGRETQYF | TRBJ2-5 | TRBV29-1
CASSLLAGGDETQYF | TRBJ2-5 | TRBV5-4
CASSAVGTGNEQFF | TRBJ2-1 | TRBV2